This TCR beta chain is from a study of T cell changes during pregnancy in multiple sclerosis. Notes on this clone: One end of the junction fails to match germline, which may point to a read error.

This CDR3 spans 13 amino acids. Germline assignment: CDR1 MNHEY and CDR2 SMNVEV (reference sequence). Profiling relied on immunoSEQ multiplex PCR, and the TCRdb table lists in-frame clones only, not all of them. This table holds approximately 35,000 clones, about nine tenths found once. The chain has TRBV27 and TRBJ2-4; TRBD2 aligns across 8 bases. Specimen: CD4+ T cells from peripheral blood mononuclear cells, collected in the second trimester of pregnancy. This TCR derives from a female donor in good health, enrolled as a control in a pregnancy study. The CDR3: CASSPREGGYPCF. CDR3 nucleotide sequence: TGTGCCAGCAGCCCCCGGGAGGGAGGGTACCCTTGCTTC.